The 10 T cell receptor beta chains below all came from one sample that was sequenced in a study of blood T cell repertoires in COVID-19. TCRdb's copy holds only in-frame clones and misses some; the assay was immunoSEQ multiplex PCR. The sample has about 47,000 clones; around 81% are singletons. The sample comprised peripheral blood. The receptors were gathered from a woman of 80 years or more with COVID-19, enrolled during active disease.

This clone was found once. The chain couples TRBV6-2 or TRBV6-3 to TRBJ2-7; tentatively, D is TRBD2 (6 bases). The V end was cut by 6 bases, the J end by 2 bases, with 14 bases between. The CDR3 is 14 residues long. Germline V lookup: CDR1 MNHEY, CDR2 SVGEGT. The chain's CDR3 is CASSWGTYTYEQYF. The CDR3, as DNA: TGTGCCAGCAGCTGGGGGACTTACACCTACGAGCAGTACTTC.

The rearrangement links TRBV3-1 (or the pseudogene TRBV3-2) to TRBJ1-4, with D perhaps TRBD1 (6 bases). This CDR3 has 15 amino acids. CDR1 and CDR2 from the germline V gene are LGHDT and YNNKEL (reference sequence). V was clipped by 0 bases and J by 7 bases, with 12 bases between them. The CDR3 DNA is TGTGCCAGCAGCCAAGATCGGGCAGGGGCTGAAAAACTGTTTTTT. Translating it yields CASSQDRAGAEKLFF.

The chain joins TRBV3-1 (or the pseudogene TRBV3-2) to TRBJ2-7; 8 bases line up with TRBD2. The germline V gene has CDR1 LGHDT and CDR2 YNNKEL (reference sequence). With 3 bases clipped from V and 4 bases from J, the junction kept 8 bases outside the gene matches. The CDR3 is made up of 15 amino acids. The CDR3, as DNA: TGTGCCAGCAGCCACCCGGGACTAGGAACTTACGAGCAGTACTTC. It yields the protein CASSHPGLGTYEQYF.

V usage is TRBV29-1 and J usage is TRBJ2-7; 8 nucleotides match TRBD1. The CDR3 has 15 residues. In germline, CDR1 is SQVTM, CDR2 ANQGSEA. V was pared by 1 base and J by 6 bases, with 11 bases of the junction left unmatched. This CDR3 is CSVEGARGPPSEQYF. For the CDR3, the DNA is TGCAGCGTTGAAGGGGCCAGGGGGCCCCCCAGCGAGCAGTACTTC.

The chain employs TRBV3-1 (or the pseudogene TRBV3-2) and TRBJ2-1, with 8 nucleotides matching TRBD2. The CDR3 has 16 residues. Germline CDR1 LGHDT, CDR2 YNNKEL (reference sequence). V shed 1 base, J shed 3 bases, and the junction held 5 bases outside the gene matches. CDR3 protein: CASSQASGGGYNEQFF. The CDR3 DNA follows: TGTGCCAGCAGCCAAGCCTCCGGGGGGGGCTACAATGAGCAGTTCTTC.

The genes are TRBV4-1 and TRBJ1-2; D might be TRBD1 (6 bases). The V end was cut by 3 bases, the J end by 6 bases, with 17 bases between. The length of the CDR3 is 15 residues. CDR1 and CDR2 from the germline V gene are MGHRA and YSYEKL. CDR3 residues: CASSHQNRAVDGYTF. The CDR3 DNA reads as TGCGCCAGCAGCCACCAAAACAGGGCCGTGGATGGCTACACCTTC.

The sample holds one count of this clone. This chain joins TRBV5-8 and TRBJ2-1; TRBD2 agrees at 7 bases. Germline-derived CDR1 and CDR2 are SGHTS and YDEGEE. Trimming took 2 bases from V and 5 from J; bases not matched to a gene: 7. The length of the CDR3 is 15 residues. DNA for the CDR3: TGTGCCAGCAGCTTATTGAGCGGGAAACACAATGAGCAGTTCTTC. It specifies CASSLLSGKHNEQFF.

The chain employs TRBV19 and TRBJ1-5; D unresolved. Trimming pared 7 bases from V and 9 bases from J, leaving 13 bases between. CDR3 size: 12 residues. Germline V gene sequence: CDR1 LNHDA, CDR2 SQIVND (reference sequence). The CDR3 DNA follows: TGTGCCAGTAACGTAAACCCGGGGCCCCAGCATTTT. Translating gives CASNVNPGPQHF.

This chain uses TRBV4-1 with TRBJ2-3, with D maybe TRBD1 (6 bases). V was trimmed by 4 bases and J by 2 bases, leaving 22 bases between them. Germline V CDR1 and CDR2: MGHRA, YSYEKL. The CDR3 is 18 residues long. In DNA, the CDR3 is TGCGCCAGCAGCCGAGGGGGAGCAGGGCGCGGGCTCACAGATACGCAGTATTTT. Translated, it gives CASSRGGAGRGLTDTQYF.

The rearrangement links TRBV28 to TRBJ1-2; 10 bases are a match to TRBD1. This CDR3 has 15 amino acids. J gave up 2 bases and V 7 bases, and 7 bases lay outside the gene matches. The germline gives CDR1 MDHEN, CDR2 SYDVKM. CDR3 region: CASTTGQGINYGYTF. Here the CDR3 DNA reads TGTGCCAGCACTACGGGACAGGGGATAAACTATGGCTACACCTTC.